The T cell receptor beta chain described here comes from a study of T cell repertoires in cytomegalovirus infection. Study-wide context: Public signatures in TCR beta pointed to CMV infection and matching HLA type. Findings of the study overall: CMV carriers with the relevant HLA were identified by cumulative public TCR beta family frequency. Dominant in the ex vivo response were TCR beta clonotypes restricted by HLA-C and specific for CMV.

MiXCR was run by TCRdb on the reads, yielding one entry per CDR3 protein. The data show 680,000 or so distinct CDR3 sequences, roughly 35% seen once. Remarks on this clonotype: No antigen is known for it. No conserved phenylalanine or tryptophan ends this CDR3, so it is likely a read error. No DNA is shown, since the ends of the CDR3 on it are uncertain; the CDR3 is the one TCRdb lists.

The CDR3 totals 13 residues, both ends included. The chain is built from TRBV12-3 or TRBV12-4 and TRBJ1-6; the table names TRBD1, a call not compared with the DNA. Sequencing was performed on PBMCs. This clonotype was sampled from a human donor in good health (CMV status not recorded). Some clones in this sample may be carry-over from other donors' samples. The CDR3: CASSLDSGTPLRC.